This is a list of T cell receptor beta chains from one sample in a study of blood T cell repertoires in COVID-19. TCRdb's table, derived via immunoSEQ multiplex PCR, lists solely in-frame clones and lacks some. The sample includes 200,000 to 250,000 clones, about 85% of them seen just once. Sequencing input: peripheral blood. The receptors stem from a man aged 35 to 55 with acute or convalescent COVID-19. Each CDR3 is given with its conserved first and last residue. The order of the fields is D gene, V gene, clone size, J gene, CDR3 DNA, CDR3 protein. D genes are given only for firm matches. Part of the rows lack a size; the others show once, few, many or a class for expanded clones.

D gene: -
V gene: TRBV15
clone size: -
J gene: TRBJ2-7
CDR3 DNA: TGTGCCACCAGGGCTAAAACAGGGCGAGATCGCTACGAGCAGTACTTC
CDR3 protein: CATRAKTGRDRYEQYF

D gene: TRBD2
V gene: TRBV7-9
clone size: -
J gene: TRBJ2-3
CDR3 DNA: TGTGCCAGCAGCACTACCCTAGCGGGGGGGTCAGATACGCAGTATTTT
CDR3 protein: CASSTTLAGGSDTQYF

D gene: -
V gene: TRBV9
clone size: -
J gene: TRBJ2-7
CDR3 DNA: TGTGCCAGCAGCGTAGATGTTCAGACAGAGCAGTACTTC
CDR3 protein: CASSVDVQTEQYF

D gene: -
V gene: TRBV28
clone size: few
J gene: TRBJ1-2
CDR3 DNA: TGTGCCAGCATAAGTAGGGACTACTATGGCTACACCTTC
CDR3 protein: CASISRDYYGYTF

D gene: -
V gene: TRBV5-4
clone size: -
J gene: TRBJ2-1
CDR3 DNA: TGTGCCAGCAGACGTGACTCGTACAATGAGCAGTTCTTC
CDR3 protein: CASRRDSYNEQFF

D gene: -
V gene: TRBV6-5
clone size: -
J gene: TRBJ2-7
CDR3 DNA: TGTGCCAGCAGCTCAAGGGGCCAGCAGTACTTC
CDR3 protein: CASSSRGQQYF

D gene: -
V gene: TRBV4-2
clone size: -
J gene: TRBJ1-2
CDR3 DNA: TGTGCCAGCAGCCATTCCCGCGGGGGCCTCTGCTATGGCTACACCTTC
CDR3 protein: CASSHSRGGLCYGYTF

D gene: -
V gene: TRBV9
clone size: -
J gene: TRBJ2-7
CDR3 DNA: TGTGCCAGCAGCGTAGACGGGCTAGCGACTGGCGAGCAGTACTTC
CDR3 protein: CASSVDGLATGEQYF

D gene: -
V gene: TRBV6-5
clone size: -
J gene: TRBJ2-1
CDR3 DNA: TGTGCCAGCAGTTACGCCTACAGGGATAAGGGGCAGTTCTTC
CDR3 protein: CASSYAYRDKGQFF

D gene: TRBD2
V gene: TRBV7-2
clone size: -
J gene: TRBJ2-5
CDR3 DNA: TGTGCCAGCAGCTTAGCTACGAGCGGGGGGCAGGAGACCCAGTACTTC
CDR3 protein: CASSLATSGGQETQYF

D gene: -
V gene: TRBV21-1
clone size: -
J gene: TRBJ2-7
CDR3 DNA: TGTGCCAGCGAACGTGTGGCAGTTTCCTACGAGCAGTACTTC
CDR3 protein: CASERVAVSYEQYF

D gene: -
V gene: TRBV19
clone size: -
J gene: TRBJ1-2
CDR3 DNA: TGTGCCAGTAGTATAGATCGTACTGCGAACTATGGCTACACCTTC
CDR3 protein: CASSIDRTANYGYTF

D gene: TRBD1
V gene: TRBV6-5
clone size: -
J gene: TRBJ1-2
CDR3 DNA: TGTGCCAGCAGTTACAGGGACAGGGGTGGCTACACCTTC
CDR3 protein: CASSYRDRGGYTF

D gene: TRBD1
V gene: TRBV7-6
clone size: once
J gene: TRBJ1-1
CDR3 DNA: TGTGCCAGCAGCTTAGCGCAGGGGGGCATGAACACTGAAGCTTTCTTT
CDR3 protein: CASSLAQGGMNTEAFF

D gene: TRBD1
V gene: TRBV6-5
clone size: -
J gene: TRBJ2-2
CDR3 DNA: TGTGCCACACCCAAAGACAGGGTATCGACCGGGGAGCTGTTTTTT
CDR3 protein: CATPKDRVSTGELFF

D gene: TRBD1
V gene: TRBV10-3
clone size: -
J gene: TRBJ1-1
CDR3 DNA: TGTGCCATCAGTGGGGACAGGGACGCTGAAGCTTTCTTT
CDR3 protein: CAISGDRDAEAFF

D gene: TRBD1
V gene: TRBV5-1
clone size: -
J gene: TRBJ1-1
CDR3 DNA: TGCGCCAGCAGCCCAGGGGGTACTGAAGCTTTCTTT
CDR3 protein: CASSPGGTEAFF

D gene: TRBD1
V gene: TRBV6-6
clone size: -
J gene: TRBJ1-6
CDR3 DNA: TGTGCCAGCAGGGGCGGGACAGAGATTAATTCACCCCTCCACTTT
CDR3 protein: CASRGGTEINSPLHF

D gene: -
V gene: TRBV7-2
clone size: -
J gene: TRBJ1-1
CDR3 DNA: TGTGCCAGCAGCTTCACCCCCCAGGGAATTATATTCTTT
CDR3 protein: CASSFTPQGIIFF

D gene: -
V gene: TRBV5-1
clone size: -
J gene: TRBJ1-5
CDR3 DNA: TGCGCCAGCAGCCCCGACTCGAATCAGCCCCAGCATTTT
CDR3 protein: CASSPDSNQPQHF

D gene: -
V gene: TRBV7-3
clone size: once
J gene: TRBJ2-2
CDR3 DNA: TGTGCCAGCAGCTCAAATGCCGGGGAGCTGTTTTTT
CDR3 protein: CASSSNAGELFF

D gene: -
V gene: TRBV18
clone size: -
J gene: TRBJ1-2
CDR3 DNA: TGTGCCAGCTCACCACCCAACGCGGGATCTTGGAGTGGCTACACCTTC
CDR3 protein: CASSPPNAGSWSGYTF

D gene: -
V gene: TRBV13
clone size: few
J gene: TRBJ1-1
CDR3 DNA: TGTGCCAGCAGCTTAGAGCGGTACACTGAAGCTTTCTTT
CDR3 protein: CASSLERYTEAFF

D gene: TRBD1
V gene: TRBV2
clone size: -
J gene: TRBJ2-5
CDR3 DNA: TGTGCCAGCAGTGGGGACAGGGGGCAAGAGACCCAGTACTTC
CDR3 protein: CASSGDRGQETQYF

D gene: TRBD1
V gene: TRBV18
clone size: -
J gene: TRBJ1-6
CDR3 DNA: TGTGCCAGCTCACTTCGAGGGACAGGGGAGGGATCACCCCTCCACTTT
CDR3 protein: CASSLRGTGEGSPLHF

D gene: TRBD1
V gene: TRBV4-2
clone size: -
J gene: TRBJ2-7
CDR3 DNA: TGTGCCAGCAGCCATAGGGCCGGGACAGGGGCGATTGAAATCTCCTACGAGCAGTACTTC
CDR3 protein: CASSHRAGTGAIEISYEQYF

D gene: TRBD1
V gene: TRBV10-3
clone size: -
J gene: TRBJ2-7
CDR3 DNA: TGTGCCATCAGTGAGAGGACAGGGGCCCCCTACGAGCAGTACTTC
CDR3 protein: CAISERTGAPYEQYF

D gene: -
V gene: TRBV5-1
clone size: once
J gene: TRBJ1-1
CDR3 DNA: TGCGCCAGCAGCTTGAACAGCTTGAACACTGAAGCTTTCTTT
CDR3 protein: CASSLNSLNTEAFF

D gene: -
V gene: TRBV28
clone size: -
J gene: TRBJ1-2
CDR3 DNA: TGTGCCAGCAGTTTCCGGTTCCGCAGGACTAACTATGGCTACACCTTC
CDR3 protein: CASSFRFRRTNYGYTF

D gene: -
V gene: TRBV19
clone size: -
J gene: TRBJ1-3
CDR3 DNA: TGTGCCAGTATTAGTCACTTCTCTGGAAACACCATATATTTT
CDR3 protein: CASISHFSGNTIYF

D gene: -
V gene: TRBV15
clone size: -
J gene: TRBJ1-2
CDR3 DNA: TGTGCCACCAGCGAGGGTGGTCGCGGCTACACCTTC
CDR3 protein: CATSEGGRGYTF

D gene: TRBD2
V gene: TRBV5-1
clone size: -
J gene: TRBJ2-3
CDR3 DNA: TGCGCCAGCAGCTTGGCTAGCGGGGGGGTTAGGGCAGATACGCAGTATTTT
CDR3 protein: CASSLASGGVRADTQYF

D gene: -
V gene: TRBV5-8
clone size: -
J gene: TRBJ2-2
CDR3 DNA: TGTGCCAGCAGCCCCGCGGGTTGGGTTCCGAACACCGGGGAGCTGTTTTTT
CDR3 protein: CASSPAGWVPNTGELFF

D gene: -
V gene: TRBV24-1
clone size: -
J gene: TRBJ2-2
CDR3 DNA: TGTGCCACCAGTGACCCCCTAACTAGCCCTGAGCTGTTTTTT
CDR3 protein: CATSDPLTSPELFF

D gene: -
V gene: TRBV10-3
clone size: once
J gene: TRBJ2-1
CDR3 DNA: TGTGCCATCAGTGCCAGCTCCTACAATGAGCAGTTCTTC
CDR3 protein: CAISASSYNEQFF

D gene: TRBD1
V gene: TRBV6-5
clone size: few
J gene: TRBJ1-4
CDR3 DNA: TGTGCCAGCGGCCTGCAGGGGGCGGATGAAAAACTGTTTTTT
CDR3 protein: CASGLQGADEKLFF

D gene: TRBD2
V gene: TRBV5-1
clone size: once
J gene: TRBJ2-5
CDR3 DNA: TGCGCCAGCAGCTTGGCCAGCGGGGTTCAAGAGACCCAGTACTTC
CDR3 protein: CASSLASGVQETQYF

D gene: -
V gene: TRBV30
clone size: -
J gene: TRBJ2-6
CDR3 DNA: TGTGCCTGGCAGGACACCTCTGGGGCCAACGTCCTGACTTTC
CDR3 protein: CAWQDTSGANVLTF

D gene: TRBD1
V gene: TRBV19
clone size: -
J gene: TRBJ1-2
CDR3 DNA: TGTGCCAGTAGTTCGACGGGACAGGGCTATGGCTACACCTTC
CDR3 protein: CASSSTGQGYGYTF

D gene: TRBD2
V gene: TRBV5-4
clone size: -
J gene: TRBJ2-1
CDR3 DNA: TGTGCCAGCAGGCCGTCTAGCGGGGGGGCAACCTACAATGAGCAGTTCTTC
CDR3 protein: CASRPSSGGATYNEQFF

D gene: TRBD1
V gene: TRBV6-5
clone size: once
J gene: TRBJ1-4
CDR3 DNA: TGTGCCAGCAGTTACTCATTACAGGGGGCAGGGGAAAAACTGTTTTTT
CDR3 protein: CASSYSLQGAGEKLFF

D gene: -
V gene: TRBV7-6
clone size: -
J gene: TRBJ1-4
CDR3 DNA: TGTGCCAGCAGATCCGGACAGACTAATGAAAAACTGTTTTTT
CDR3 protein: CASRSGQTNEKLFF

D gene: -
V gene: TRBV6-2/TRBV6-3
clone size: -
J gene: TRBJ1-1
CDR3 DNA: TGTGCCAGCAGCCGCCGGACAGAAAAGAACACTGAAGCTTTCTTT
CDR3 protein: CASSRRTEKNTEAFF

D gene: -
V gene: TRBV7-8
clone size: few
J gene: TRBJ1-4
CDR3 DNA: TGTGCCAGCAGCTTACCGGGGGGGATTAATGAAAAACTGTTTTTT
CDR3 protein: CASSLPGGINEKLFF

D gene: TRBD2
V gene: TRBV16
clone size: -
J gene: TRBJ2-1
CDR3 DNA: TGTGCCAGCAGCCAATCTCCTAGCGGGGGTGGATACAATGAGCAGTTCTTC
CDR3 protein: CASSQSPSGGGYNEQFF

D gene: -
V gene: TRBV5-8
clone size: -
J gene: TRBJ1-4
CDR3 DNA: TGTGCCAGCAGCCCGGGTTGGCGCGATGAAAAACTGTTTTTT
CDR3 protein: CASSPGWRDEKLFF